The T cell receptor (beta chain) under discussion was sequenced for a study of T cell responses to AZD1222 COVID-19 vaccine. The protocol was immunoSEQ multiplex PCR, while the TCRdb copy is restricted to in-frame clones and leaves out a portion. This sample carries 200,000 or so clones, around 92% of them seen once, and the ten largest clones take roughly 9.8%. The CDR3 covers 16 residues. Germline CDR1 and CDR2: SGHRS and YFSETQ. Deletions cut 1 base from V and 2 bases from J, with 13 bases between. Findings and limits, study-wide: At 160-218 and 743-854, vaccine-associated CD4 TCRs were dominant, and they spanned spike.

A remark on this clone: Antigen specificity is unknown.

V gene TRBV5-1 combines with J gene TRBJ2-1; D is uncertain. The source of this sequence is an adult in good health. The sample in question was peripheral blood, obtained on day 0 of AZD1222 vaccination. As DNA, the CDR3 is TGCGCCAGCAGCTTGATAGGCGGAAGGACCTACAATGAGCAGTTCTTC. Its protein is CASSLIGGRTYNEQFF.